This is a list of T cell receptor beta chains from one sample in a study of T cells in tuberculosis. The data were produced by immunoSEQ multiplex PCR, yet TCRdb's version contains in-frame clones alone and is incomplete. This repertoire shows 30,000 to 40,000 clones, 97% found once; its top ten account for approximately 5.8%. Sequencing was done on a sample of PBMCs. These receptors were collected from a donor between 5 and 29 years old with latent tuberculosis or without tuberculosis infection. The CDR3 runs from the conserved cysteine through the conserved F or W. The D gene is left open where the match is weak. Clone sizes are given selectively: once, few, many, or a class where the clone is expanded.

v_call: TRBV28; clone_size: NA; j_call: TRBJ1-2; d_call: NA; cdr3_aa: CASSLSGPGYGYTF; cdr3_nt: TGTGCCAGCAGTTTATCAGGTCCCGGCTATGGCTACACCTTC
v_call: TRBV18; clone_size: NA; j_call: TRBJ1-4; d_call: TRBD1; cdr3_aa: CASSPDLDRARGEKLFF; cdr3_nt: TGTGCCAGCTCACCGGACTTGGACAGGGCCAGAGGGGAAAAACTGTTTTTT
v_call: TRBV4-2; clone_size: NA; j_call: TRBJ1-5; d_call: NA; cdr3_aa: CASSQDLGIQPQHF; cdr3_nt: TGTGCCAGCAGCCAAGATCTAGGAATCCAGCCCCAGCATTTT
v_call: TRBV6-5; clone_size: once; j_call: TRBJ1-1; d_call: NA; cdr3_aa: CASSPLTEMNTEAFF; cdr3_nt: TGTGCCAGCAGTCCCCTGACAGAAATGAACACTGAAGCTTTCTTT
v_call: TRBV6-6; clone_size: NA; j_call: TRBJ2-2; d_call: TRBD2; cdr3_aa: CASSTTSGGVIRELFF; cdr3_nt: TGTGCCAGCAGTACGACTAGCGGGGGGGTTATTCGGGAGCTGTTTTTT
v_call: TRBV5-1; clone_size: NA; j_call: TRBJ1-4; d_call: NA; cdr3_aa: CASSPDQGGREKLFF; cdr3_nt: TGCGCCAGCAGCCCGGATCAGGGAGGGAGGGAAAAACTGTTTTTT
v_call: TRBV28; clone_size: once; j_call: TRBJ1-5; d_call: TRBD1; cdr3_aa: CASTRDRGYSNQPQHF; cdr3_nt: TGTGCCAGCACCCGGGACAGGGGATATAGCAATCAGCCCCAGCATTTT
v_call: TRBV18; clone_size: NA; j_call: TRBJ2-3; d_call: NA; cdr3_aa: CASSPSGVGDTQYF; cdr3_nt: TGTGCCAGCTCCCCTTCGGGGGTGGGAGATACGCAGTATTTT
v_call: TRBV6-6; clone_size: NA; j_call: TRBJ2-3; d_call: NA; cdr3_aa: CASSYSGTDTQYF; cdr3_nt: TGTGCCAGCAGTTACTCCGGCACAGATACGCAGTATTTT
v_call: TRBV19; clone_size: NA; j_call: TRBJ2-7; d_call: TRBD2; cdr3_aa: CASSVMVSGRGSYEQYF; cdr3_nt: TGTGCCAGTAGTGTAATGGTAAGCGGGAGAGGATCCTACGAGCAGTACTTC
v_call: TRBV18; clone_size: medium-sized; j_call: TRBJ1-1; d_call: TRBD1; cdr3_aa: CASTGDFGTEAFF; cdr3_nt: TGTGCCAGCACAGGGGATTTCGGGACTGAAGCTTTCTTT
v_call: TRBV5-4; clone_size: NA; j_call: TRBJ1-2; d_call: TRBD1; cdr3_aa: CASSFAWGTGNGYTF; cdr3_nt: TGTGCCAGTAGCTTCGCCTGGGGGACAGGGAATGGCTACACCTTC
v_call: TRBV2; clone_size: NA; j_call: TRBJ1-1; d_call: TRBD1; cdr3_aa: CASQDRGNSLAFF; cdr3_nt: TGTGCCAGCCAAGACAGGGGAAATAGCCTGGCTTTCTTT
v_call: TRBV5-5; clone_size: NA; j_call: TRBJ2-7; d_call: NA; cdr3_aa: CASSLGGTASYEQYF; cdr3_nt: TGTGCCAGCAGCTTGGGGGGGACTGCTTCCTACGAGCAGTACTTC
v_call: TRBV29-1; clone_size: NA; j_call: TRBJ1-2; d_call: NA; cdr3_aa: CSVEVRPSVYGYTF; cdr3_nt: TGCAGCGTTGAAGTGCGGCCGTCGGTCTATGGCTACACCTTC
v_call: TRBV6-5; clone_size: NA; j_call: TRBJ2-3; d_call: TRBD2; cdr3_aa: CASSYSRGGPDTQYF; cdr3_nt: TGTGCCAGCAGTTACTCTCGGGGGGGGCCAGATACGCAGTATTTT
v_call: TRBV6-1; clone_size: NA; j_call: TRBJ2-2; d_call: TRBD1; cdr3_aa: CASSDGQVNTGELFF; cdr3_nt: TGTGCCAGCAGTGACGGACAGGTCAACACCGGGGAGCTGTTTTTT
v_call: TRBV6-5; clone_size: NA; j_call: TRBJ2-5; d_call: NA; cdr3_aa: CASGSWGGKTQYF; cdr3_nt: TGTGCCAGCGGTAGTTGGGGAGGAAAGACCCAGTACTTC
v_call: TRBV9; clone_size: once; j_call: TRBJ2-5; d_call: NA; cdr3_aa: CASSASSRGQETQYF; cdr3_nt: TGTGCCAGCAGCGCTTCTAGTAGGGGCCAAGAGACCCAGTACTTC
v_call: TRBV2; clone_size: NA; j_call: TRBJ2-5; d_call: NA; cdr3_aa: CASSSRLGEETQYF; cdr3_nt: TGTGCCAGCAGTAGTCGTCTAGGGGAAGAGACCCAGTACTTC
v_call: TRBV5-8; clone_size: NA; j_call: TRBJ2-7; d_call: NA; cdr3_aa: CASRGSSYEQYF; cdr3_nt: TGTGCCAGCAGAGGGAGCTCCTACGAGCAGTACTTC
v_call: TRBV2; clone_size: NA; j_call: TRBJ2-6; d_call: NA; cdr3_aa: CASRNTGSSGANVLTF; cdr3_nt: TGTGCCAGCAGGAATACGGGATCTTCTGGGGCCAACGTCCTGACTTTC
v_call: TRBV28; clone_size: NA; j_call: TRBJ1-5; d_call: NA; cdr3_aa: CASSFAGLGSNQPQHF; cdr3_nt: TGTGCCAGCAGTTTTGCAGGGCTCGGGAGCAATCAGCCCCAGCATTTT
v_call: TRBV4-2; clone_size: NA; j_call: TRBJ2-5; d_call: TRBD2; cdr3_aa: CASSLAPSGTSGLMETQYF; cdr3_nt: TGTGCCAGCAGCCTTGCCCCCTCCGGGACTAGTGGGTTGATGGAGACCCAGTACTTC
v_call: TRBV7-8; clone_size: NA; j_call: TRBJ1-5; d_call: NA; cdr3_aa: CASSLNLQGGQPQHF; cdr3_nt: TGTGCCAGCAGCTTAAATTTGCAGGGCGGTCAGCCCCAGCATTTT
v_call: TRBV5-1; clone_size: NA; j_call: TRBJ2-1; d_call: TRBD2; cdr3_aa: CASSLVLAGTNEQFF; cdr3_nt: TGCGCCAGCAGCTTGGTTCTAGCGGGGACCAATGAGCAGTTCTTC
v_call: TRBV11-2; clone_size: NA; j_call: TRBJ1-1; d_call: NA; cdr3_aa: CASSLRQLTNTEAFF; cdr3_nt: TGTGCCAGCAGCCTAAGACAGCTGACAAACACTGAAGCTTTCTTT
v_call: TRBV6-1; clone_size: NA; j_call: TRBJ1-2; d_call: NA; cdr3_aa: CAIRSGASTNYGYTF; cdr3_nt: TGTGCCATCAGGAGTGGAGCCAGCACTAACTATGGCTACACCTTC
v_call: TRBV7-2; clone_size: NA; j_call: TRBJ1-2; d_call: NA; cdr3_aa: CASSLKSGRSNYGYTF; cdr3_nt: TGTGCCAGCAGCCTGAAGTCGGGGAGATCTAACTATGGCTACACCTTC
v_call: TRBV5-1; clone_size: once; j_call: TRBJ2-7; d_call: NA; cdr3_aa: CASSLVPDVNEQYF; cdr3_nt: TGCGCCAGCAGCTTGGTCCCAGATGTCAACGAGCAGTACTTC
v_call: TRBV2; clone_size: NA; j_call: TRBJ2-1; d_call: TRBD1; cdr3_aa: CASRRTGHEQFF; cdr3_nt: TGTGCCAGCAGACGGACAGGGCATGAGCAGTTCTTC
v_call: TRBV6-5; clone_size: NA; j_call: TRBJ1-3; d_call: NA; cdr3_aa: CASSRNSVSGNTIYF; cdr3_nt: TGTGCCAGCAGCCGAAATTCGGTCTCTGGAAACACCATATATTTT
v_call: TRBV2; clone_size: NA; j_call: TRBJ2-1; d_call: TRBD2; cdr3_aa: CASSTTSGPSYNEQFF; cdr3_nt: TGTGCCAGCAGTACCACTAGCGGGCCTTCCTACAATGAGCAGTTCTTC
v_call: TRBV4-1; clone_size: NA; j_call: TRBJ2-7; d_call: NA; cdr3_aa: CASSQDLGTPTYEQYF; cdr3_nt: TGCGCCAGCAGCCAAGATCTAGGGACTCCGACCTACGAGCAGTACTTC
v_call: TRBV15; clone_size: NA; j_call: TRBJ1-5; d_call: NA; cdr3_aa: CATSRDTNQPQHF; cdr3_nt: TGTGCCACCAGTCGGGACACAAATCAGCCCCAGCATTTT
v_call: TRBV5-1; clone_size: NA; j_call: TRBJ2-1; d_call: NA; cdr3_aa: CASSLTSVISYNEQFF; cdr3_nt: TGCGCCAGCAGCTTGACAAGCGTGATCAGCTACAATGAGCAGTTCTTC
v_call: TRBV2; clone_size: NA; j_call: TRBJ2-3; d_call: TRBD2; cdr3_aa: CASSEARGGRAGNTQYF; cdr3_nt: TGTGCCAGCAGTGAAGCGCGGGGCGGGAGGGCCGGAAATACGCAGTATTTT
v_call: TRBV5-6; clone_size: few; j_call: TRBJ2-1; d_call: NA; cdr3_aa: CASSLLPPSAGNEQFF; cdr3_nt: TGTGCCAGCAGCTTGCTCCCTCCTTCGGCGGGGAATGAGCAGTTCTTC
v_call: TRBV13; clone_size: NA; j_call: TRBJ2-4; d_call: TRBD1; cdr3_aa: CASSYGTGGNFTAKNIQYF; cdr3_nt: TGTGCCAGCAGCTACGGGACAGGGGGCAATTTTACAGCCAAAAACATTCAGTACTTC
v_call: TRBV28; clone_size: NA; j_call: TRBJ1-2; d_call: NA; cdr3_aa: CASSLGQGYTF; cdr3_nt: TGTGCCAGCAGTTTAGGCCAGGGCTACACCTTC